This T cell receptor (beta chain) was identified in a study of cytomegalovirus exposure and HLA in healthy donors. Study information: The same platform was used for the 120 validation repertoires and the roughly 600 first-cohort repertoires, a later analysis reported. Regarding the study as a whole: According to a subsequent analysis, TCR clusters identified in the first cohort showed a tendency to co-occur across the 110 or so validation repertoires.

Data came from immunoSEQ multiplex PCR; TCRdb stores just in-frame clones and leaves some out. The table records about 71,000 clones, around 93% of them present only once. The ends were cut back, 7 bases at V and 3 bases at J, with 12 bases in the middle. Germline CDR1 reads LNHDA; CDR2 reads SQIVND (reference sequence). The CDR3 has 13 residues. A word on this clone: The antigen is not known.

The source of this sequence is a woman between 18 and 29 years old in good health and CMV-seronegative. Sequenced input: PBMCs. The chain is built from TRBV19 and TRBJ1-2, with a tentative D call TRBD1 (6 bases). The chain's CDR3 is CASIPTGYYGYTF. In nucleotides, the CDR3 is TGTGCCAGTATTCCGACAGGTTACTATGGCTACACCTTC.